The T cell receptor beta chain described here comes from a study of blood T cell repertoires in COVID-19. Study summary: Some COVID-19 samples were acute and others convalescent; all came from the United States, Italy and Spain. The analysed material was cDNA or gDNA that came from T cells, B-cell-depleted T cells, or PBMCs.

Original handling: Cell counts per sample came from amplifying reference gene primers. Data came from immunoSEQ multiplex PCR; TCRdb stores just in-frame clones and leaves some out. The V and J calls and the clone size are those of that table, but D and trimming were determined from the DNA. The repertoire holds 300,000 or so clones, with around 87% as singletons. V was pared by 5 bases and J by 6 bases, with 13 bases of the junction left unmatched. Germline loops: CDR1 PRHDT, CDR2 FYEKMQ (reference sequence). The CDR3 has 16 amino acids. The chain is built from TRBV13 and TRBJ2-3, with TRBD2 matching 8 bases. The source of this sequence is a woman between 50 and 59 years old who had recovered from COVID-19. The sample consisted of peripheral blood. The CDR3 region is CASSQEKREFTDTQYF. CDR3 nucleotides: TGTGCCAGCAGCCAGGAAAAGCGGGAGTTCACCGATACGCAGTATTTT.